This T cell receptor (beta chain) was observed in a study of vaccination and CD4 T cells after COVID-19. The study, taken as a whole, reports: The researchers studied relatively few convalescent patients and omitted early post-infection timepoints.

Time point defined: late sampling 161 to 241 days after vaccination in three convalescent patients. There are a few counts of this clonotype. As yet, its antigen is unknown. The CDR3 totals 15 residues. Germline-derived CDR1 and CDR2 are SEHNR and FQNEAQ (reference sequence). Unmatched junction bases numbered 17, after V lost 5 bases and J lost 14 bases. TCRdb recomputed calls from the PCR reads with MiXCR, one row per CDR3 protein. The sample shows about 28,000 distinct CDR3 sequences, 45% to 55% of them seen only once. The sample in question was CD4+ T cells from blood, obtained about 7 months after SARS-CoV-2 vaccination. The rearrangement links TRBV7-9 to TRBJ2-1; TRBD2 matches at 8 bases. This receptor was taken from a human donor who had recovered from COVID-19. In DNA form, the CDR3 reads TGTGCCAGCAGCCCGATTGGGAGCGGGAGTTTCGGGGAGTTCTTC. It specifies CASSPIGSGSFGEFF.